Below are 25 T cell receptor beta chains sequenced from a single sample in a study of blood T cells in healthy people across ages. Using a J-beta primer mix together with a sample-barcoded 5' primer, a second PCR was run for about 6 to 12 cycles. TCRdb ran MiXCR on the 5' RACE reads and lists one entry per CDR3 protein. The data show 1 million or so distinct CDR3 sequences, 40% to 50% seen once. Sequencing was performed on blood. These receptor sequences come from a woman in her sixties in good health.

The V and J genes are TRBV15 and TRBJ2-7; tentatively, D is TRBD1 or TRBD2 (6 bases each). CDR3 size: 17 residues. Trimming took 0 bases from V and 2 from J, leaving 17 bases between them. Germline-derived CDR1 and CDR2 are LNHNV and YYDKDF (reference sequence). The CDR3 region is CATSREGGQPSPYEQYF. CDR3 DNA sequence: TGTGCCACCAGCAGAGAGGGGGGACAACCGTCCCCCTACGAGCAGTACTTC. Full variable domain (outside the CDR3, taken from reference TRBV15 and TRBJ2-7): DAMVIQNPRYQVTQFGKPVTLSCSQTLNHNVMYWYQQKSSQAPKLLFHYYDKDFNNEADTPDNFQSRRPNTSFCFLDIRSPGLGDTAMYLCATSREGGQPSPYEQYFGPGTRLTVT.

The chain employs TRBV7-9 and TRBJ2-1, with TRBD1 identical over 9 bases. The V gene's germline CDR1 is SEHNR and CDR2 FQNEAQ (reference sequence). The CDR3 has 15 amino acids. Trimming removed 2 bases from V and 7 bases from J; junction bases left unmatched: 6. This chain's CDR3 is CASSLTGGVENEQFF. The CDR3 DNA reads as TGTGCCAGCAGCTTAACAGGGGGCGTCGAGAATGAGCAGTTCTTC.

The CDR3 nucleotides read TGTGCCAGCAGCTTAGCCTCCAGGGGGCACTTCTACGAGCAGTACTTC. It translates to CASSLASRGHFYEQYF. The chain joins TRBV7-9 to TRBJ2-4; 8 bases agree with TRBD1. The DNA end is more similar to TRBJ2-7, so the J call may be wrong. The CDR3 contains 16 residues. Germline lookup yields CDR1 SEHNR and CDR2 FQNEAQ (reference sequence).

The CDR3 spells CASSNRGTGGPKNIQYF. The CDR3 DNA reads as TGTGCCAGCAGCAATCGCGGGACAGGGGGACCCAAAAACATTCAGTACTTC. The rearrangement links TRBV27 to TRBJ2-4; 11 bases line up with TRBD1. Germline values: CDR1 MNHEY, CDR2 SMNVEV (reference sequence). After removal of 6 bases from V and 2 bases from J, the junction contained 9 bases not matched to a gene. CDR3 length: 17 residues.

The rearrangement joins TRBV20-1 to TRBJ2-3; unclear D gene. With 6 bases removed from V and 10 bases from J, the gap between germline ends came to 14 bases. The germline V gene encodes CDR1 DFQATT and CDR2 SNEGSKA (reference sequence). The CDR3 runs 11 residues. The CDR3 is CSARPQLAQYF. DNA for the CDR3: TGCAGTGCCAGGCCTCAGCTGGCGCAGTATTTT.

The chain recombines TRBV6-1 with TRBJ2-5, with TRBD1 matching 9 bases. The DNA end is more similar to TRBJ2-7, so the J call may be wrong. Germline CDR1 reads MNHNS; CDR2 reads SASEGT. The CDR3 contains 13 residues. CDR3 coding DNA: TGTGCCATAGGGACAGGGAAATTCTCCGAGCAGTACTTC. Its translation: CAIGTGKFSEQYF.

Only a few counts were recorded for this clonotype. The V call is TRBV25-1, the J call TRBJ2-5; D is unclear. The CDR3 extends over 14 amino acids. Trimming took off 3 bases at V and 0 bases at J, with 8 bases between the two ends. Looked up from germline, CDR1 is MGHDK and CDR2 is SYGVNS. This CDR3 is CASSDRTDQETQYF. As DNA, the CDR3 is TGTGCCAGCAGTGACCGGACGGACCAAGAGACCCAGTACTTC.

This chain links TRBV7-9 with TRBJ2-5; 8 bases map to TRBD2. Gene TRBJ2-7 matches the end of the DNA better, so the J call may be wrong. The CDR3 loop spans 16 amino acids. Looked up from germline, CDR1 is SEHNR and CDR2 is FQNEAQ (reference sequence). Here the CDR3 reads CASSLVNGRAPYEQYF. The DNA of the CDR3 is TGTGCCAGCAGCTTAGTTAACGGGAGGGCCCCTTACGAGCAGTACTTC.

The chain links TRBV7-6 to TRBJ2-1; 7 bases agree with TRBD1. From germline, CDR1 is SGHVS and CDR2 FNYEAQ. This CDR3 spans 13 amino acids. Trimming took 4 bases from V and 9 from J; bases not matched to a gene: 6. The CDR3: CASSSYRGGEQFF. In DNA form, the CDR3 reads TGTGCCAGCAGCTCATACAGGGGCGGTGAGCAGTTCTTC.

This clonotype has only a few counts. The J gene is TRBJ2-7, the V gene TRBV4-1; D is undetermined. This CDR3 is built from 15 residues. Germline V gene sequence: CDR1 MGHRA, CDR2 YSYEKL. V was cut by 1 base and J by 4 bases, with 14 bases left in between. In DNA, the CDR3 is TGCGCCAGCAGCCAAGCCCCAGGCGGATCATACGAGCAGTACTTC. Its protein product is CASSQAPGGSYEQYF.

DNA for the CDR3: TGTGCCAGCAGTGATAGCGGGGGTGGGGACGAGCAGTACTTC. Translation: CASSDSGGGDEQYF. The V and J genes are TRBV12-3 or TRBV12-4 and TRBJ2-7, with 9 bases lining up with TRBD2. After removal of 5 bases from V and 5 bases from J, the junction contained 7 bases not matched to a gene. This CDR3 has 14 residues.

Concerning this clonotype itself: Compared with germline, one end of the junction differs, possibly owing to a read error. V and J are TRBV7-7 and TRBJ2-5, with D hard to call. Germline loops: CDR1 SSHAT, CDR2 FNYEAQ (reference sequence). The CDR3 length is 13 residues. CDR3: CASSLGLGETRYF. The CDR3 DNA sequence: TGTGCCAGCAGCTTAGGTCTAGGAGAGACCCGGTACTTC. Supplemented by reference TRBV7-7 and TRBJ2-5, the full variable domain reads GAGVSQSPRYKVTKRGQDVTLRCDPISSHATLYWYQQALGQGPEFLTYFNYEAQPDKSGLPSDRFSAERPEGSISTLTIQRTEQRDSAMYRCASSLGLGETRYFGPGTRLLVL.

The chain recombines TRBV12-5 with TRBJ2-4; D remains ambiguous. Deletions cut 0 bases from V and 0 bases from J, with 6 bases between. CDR1 is LGHNT and CDR2 is FRNRAP in the germline V gene. The CDR3 covers 15 residues. The DNA for the CDR3 is TGTGCTAGTGGTTTGGTCTGTGAAGCCAAAAACATTCAGTACTTC. Protein product: CASGLVCEAKNIQYF.

This chain links TRBV27 with TRBJ2-5; TRBD1 matches 10 bases. The end of the DNA aligns better with TRBJ2-7, so the J call may be wrong. Germline CDR1 and CDR2: MNHEY and SMNVEV (reference sequence). The CDR3 sequence is 14 residues long. The CDR3 nucleotides read TGTGCCAGTGGCCCGGGACAGGGGCTATACGAGCAGTACTTC. It translates to CASGPGQGLYEQYF.

V and J are TRBV30 and TRBJ1-1; no firm D call. The V gene lost 2 bases and the J gene lost 0 bases, with 7 bases spanning the gap. This CDR3 has 13 amino acids. The germline CDR1 and CDR2 sequences are GTSNPN and SVGIG (reference sequence). The CDR3 nucleotides are TGTGCCTGGAGTTGGGTGCTGAACACTGAAGCTTTCTTT. This encodes CAWSWVLNTEAFF.

V is TRBV28 and J is TRBJ2-5, with D possibly called TRBD1 or TRBD2 (5 bases each). The J call may be incorrect, as the DNA end agrees better with TRBJ2-7. Per germline, CDR1 MDHEN and CDR2 SYDVKM. This CDR3 spans 15 amino acids. The CDR3 region has the DNA TGTGCCAGCAGTTTTGAGGGGCCTCCGCACTACGAGCAGTACTTC. Amino acid sequence: CASSFEGPPHYEQYF.

This clonotype was seen only a few times. The rearrangement joins TRBV7-2 to TRBJ1-2, with a weak D call TRBD1 (6 bases). Deletions cut 2 bases from V and 6 bases from J, with 19 bases between. Germline V gives CDR1 SGHTA, CDR2 FQGNSA. This CDR3 comprises 16 residues. For the CDR3, the DNA is TGTGCCAGCAGCTTAAACACAGGGATGAGGGCTAATGGCTACACCTTC. It is translated as CASSLNTGMRANGYTF.

In nucleotides, the CDR3 is TGTGCCAGCAGTTTATCGGGGGCTAGCCGTGGTGGGGAGCAGTTCTTC. Amino acid sequence: CASSLSGASRGGEQFF. V gene TRBV27 combines with J gene TRBJ2-1; possible D gene TRBD1, 6 bases. The V and J ends lost 0 bases and 10 bases respectively, with 19 bases between them. Germline CDR1 MNHEY, CDR2 SMNVEV (reference sequence). This CDR3 contains 16 residues.

This clonotype was seen more than once but under ten times. This chain joins TRBV9 and TRBJ2-1; TRBD1 aligns across 7 bases. The junction had 6 bases not matched to a gene; V was cut back by 4 bases and J by 2 bases. Per the germline V gene, CDR1 is SGDLS and CDR2 is YYNGEE. This CDR3 contains 15 residues. CDR3 coding DNA: TGTGCCAGCAGCTTTTGGGACAGCCCCTACAATGAGCAGTTCTTC. It encodes CASSFWDSPYNEQFF.

This chain joins TRBV20-1 and TRBJ2-4; possibly TRBD1 for D (6 bases). This CDR3 has 15 amino acids. Germline CDR1 and CDR2: DFQATT and SNEGSKA (reference sequence). V lost 0 bases, J lost 6 bases, and 15 bases lay in between. The chain's CDR3 is CSARDLRGAGNIQYF. CDR3 nucleotides: TGCAGTGCTAGAGATCTCAGGGGCGCTGGAAACATTCAGTACTTC.

This rearrangement joins TRBV15 to TRBJ1-6; perhaps TRBD1 as D (5 bases). V lost 8 bases and J 4 bases, leaving 21 bases between the germline ends. The CDR3 sequence is 17 residues long. CDR1 is LNHNV, CDR2 YYDKDF, per germline (reference sequence). CDR3 in DNA: TGTGCCACCCACTCCGGGACGGCCTCAGATTATAATTCACCCCTCCACTTT. Its translation is CATHSGTASDYNSPLHF.

The V call is TRBV6-5, the J call TRBJ2-2; possibly TRBD1 or TRBD2 for D (5 bases each). This CDR3 is built from 15 residues. The germline gives CDR1 MNHEY, CDR2 SVGAGI. Trimming stripped 3 bases from V and 4 bases from J, with 12 bases between. CDR3 region: CASSYLSGGTGELFF. The CDR3 nucleotides read TGTGCCAGCAGTTATCTCTCTGGGGGCACCGGGGAGCTGTTTTTT.

This clonotype was recorded only once. The V and J genes are TRBV18 and TRBJ2-1; 9 bases align to TRBD2. V was clipped by 2 bases and J by 8 bases; unmatched bases: 10. In germline, CDR1 is KGHSH, CDR2 LQKENI. This CDR3 spans 16 amino acids. The CDR3, as DNA: TGTGCCAGCTCACCAGTTATCCTAGCGGGATCTTATGAGCAGTTCTTC. It translates to CASSPVILAGSYEQFF.

The CDR3 region has the DNA TGTGCCATCAGTGGGTCGGCAGGTACGCAGTATTTT. Translation gives CAISGSAGTQYF. The chain couples TRBV10-3 to TRBJ2-3; D unclear. The CDR3 has 12 amino acids. Germline V lookup: CDR1 ENHRY, CDR2 SYGVKD. V was pared by 4 bases and J by 8 bases, with 10 bases between.

The chain is built from TRBV13 and TRBJ2-7; TRBD2 aligns across 8 bases. This CDR3 spans 14 amino acids. J lost 2 bases, V lost 7 bases, and 7 bases had no gene match. Germline V gives CDR1 PRHDT, CDR2 FYEKMQ (reference sequence). CDR3 nucleotide sequence: TGTGCCAGCAAGGGAAAAGCGGGAGCCTACGAGCAGTACTTC. Translating gives CASKGKAGAYEQYF.